The 18 T cell receptor beta chains below all came from one sample that was sequenced in a study of T cell responses to AZD1222 COVID-19 vaccine. Clones were read by immunoSEQ multiplex PCR, and TCRdb kept only the in-frame ones, dropping some. This table holds about 130,000 clones, roughly 88% found once. The sequencing used peripheral blood, collected on day 0 of MenACWY control vaccination. These receptors originate from an adult in good health.

The chain combines TRBV21-1 with TRBJ2-2; the table's D call, TRBD2, has no DNA check behind it. TRBV21-1 is listed as a pseudogene. CDR3 length: 17 residues. CDR3 in DNA: TGTGCCAGCAGCAAAGTCCGAGCGGGAGGGCCGACCGGGGAGCTGTTTTTT. Its translation: CASSKVRAGGPTGELFF.

This sequence joins TRBV23-1 and TRBJ2-7; 16 nucleotides align to TRBD2. TRBV23-1 is filed as an ORF, its function uncertain. This CDR3 is built from 17 residues. V trimming: 8 bases; J trimming: 6 bases; junction bases outside the gene matches: 13. The CDR3 DNA is TGCGCCAGCGGGGGGAGGGGGACTAGCGGGAGGGCCTTCGAGCAGTACTTC. This encodes CASGGRGTSGRAFEQYF.

This clone was detected many times. The rearrangement joins TRBV7-6 to TRBJ2-7; 9 nucleotides align to TRBD1. Germline assignment: CDR1 SGHVS and CDR2 FNYEAQ. Germline trimming cut 6 bases from V and 3 bases from J; bases unmatched to any gene: 12. The CDR3 sequence is 16 residues long. The chain's CDR3 is CASSPEGWGQGYEQYF. CDR3 DNA sequence: TGTGCCAGCAGTCCCGAGGGGTGGGGACAGGGCTACGAGCAGTACTTC.

V gene TRBV6-5 combines with J gene TRBJ1-1, with a weak D call TRBD1 (6 bases). Trimming left V 2 bases short and J 1 base short, with 11 bases between. This CDR3 has 15 amino acids. Germline lookup yields CDR1 MNHEY and CDR2 SVGAGI. The CDR3 nucleotides are TGTGCCAGCAGTTACCGGGGGCAAGAGAACACTGAAGCTTTCTTT. Its translation is CASSYRGQENTEAFF.

J is TRBJ1-4 and V is TRBV11-2; TRBD1 aligns across 10 bases. After removal of 4 bases from V and 8 bases from J, the junction contained 1 base not matched to a gene. The CDR3 runs to 13 residues. CDR1 SGHAT and CDR2 FQNNGV come from the germline V gene. The CDR3 nucleotides read TGTGCCAGCAGCTCGGACAGGGGGGAAAAACTGTTTTTT. Its protein is CASSSDRGEKLFF.

The V call is TRBV5-4, the J call TRBJ2-5; 11 bases are shared with TRBD2. The CDR3 totals 17 residues. V was pared by 0 bases and J by 1 base, with 5 bases of the junction left unmatched. Germline V lookup: CDR1 SGHNT, CDR2 YYREEE (reference sequence). The CDR3 bases are TGTGCCAGCAGCTTGGGCGCGACTAGCGGGACCCAAGAGACCCAGTACTTC. It encodes CASSLGATSGTQETQYF. The full variable domain, with the rest looked up from reference TRBV5-4 and TRBJ2-5, is ETGVTQSPTHLIKTRGQQVTLRCSSQSGHNTVSWYQQALGQGPQFIFQYYREEENGRGNFPPRFSGLQFPNYSSELNVNALELDDSALYLCASSLGATSGTQETQYFGPGTRLLVL.

CDR3 coding DNA: TGTGCCAGCAGCGAAGGATCCTACAATGAGCAGTTCTTC. This translates into CASSEGSYNEQFF. V usage is TRBV5-4 and J usage is TRBJ2-1, with D unresolved. This CDR3 comprises 13 residues. Trimming removed 4 bases at V and 1 base at J, with 6 bases between. CDR1 is SGHNT and CDR2 is YYREEE in the germline V gene (reference sequence).

This clone showed up just once. The chain links TRBV7-2 to TRBJ1-6; D gene uncertain. V lost 8 bases and J lost 7, with 12 bases in between. CDR1 and CDR2 from the germline V gene are SGHTA and FQGNSA. This CDR3 is 13 amino acids long. CDR3 sequence reads: CASSRTSNSPLHF. The CDR3 DNA follows: TGTGCCAGCTCCCGGACCTCCAATTCACCCCTCCACTTT.

The rearrangement uses TRBV7-6 and TRBJ2-5; maybe TRBD2 (5 bases). CDR3 length: 14 residues. V lost 1 base and J lost 5, with 11 bases in between. CDR1 and CDR2 (germline): SGHVS, FNYEAQ. The CDR3 region has the DNA TGTGCCAGCAGCTTAGGGCCTAGCCAGGAGACCCAGTACTTC. Protein sequence: CASSLGPSQETQYF.

The rearrangement joins TRBV20-1 to TRBJ2-7; D unclear. Germline V lookup: CDR1 DFQATT, CDR2 SNEGSKA (reference sequence). The CDR3 extends over 15 amino acids. Trimming removed 3 bases at V and 0 bases at J, with 15 bases between. CDR3 DNA sequence: TGCAGTGCTAGTCCTTTGAATGTCGGCTCCTACGAGCAGTACTTC. This codes for CSASPLNVGSYEQYF.

This clone was detected a few times. The chain recombines TRBV13 with TRBJ1-1; 7 nucleotides align to TRBD1. The germline gives CDR1 PRHDT, CDR2 FYEKMQ (reference sequence). This CDR3 is 16 amino acids long. The J segment lost 5 bases and the V segment lost 4 bases, leaving 13 bases of the junction unmatched. CDR3 nucleotides: TGTGCCAGCAGCTCCTATAGACCGACAGGGTATACTGAAGCTTTCTTT. Translation: CASSSYRPTGYTEAFF. Complete variable domain (other parts from reference TRBV13 and TRBJ1-1): AAGVIQSPRHLIKEKRETATLKCYPIPRHDTVYWYQQGPGQDPQFLISFYEKMQSDKGSIPDRFSAQQFSDYHSELNMSSLELGDSALYFCASSSYRPTGYTEAFFGQGTRLTVV.

The V and J genes are TRBV28 and TRBJ1-1, with TRBD1 identical over 7 bases. The CDR3 is 14 residues long. The V gene's germline CDR1 is MDHEN and CDR2 SYDVKM. With V trimmed by 3 bases and J by 4 bases, 5 bases remained unmatched. CDR3: CASSFLRGRTEAFF. The CDR3 nucleotides read TGTGCCAGCAGTTTTCTTAGGGGGCGCACTGAAGCTTTCTTT.

This clone appeared once. The V gene is TRBV5-4, the J gene TRBJ2-5; D is unclear. V was trimmed by 2 bases and J by 7 bases, leaving 9 bases between them. The CDR3 contains 12 residues. Germline lookup yields CDR1 SGHNT and CDR2 YYREEE (reference sequence). In DNA form, the CDR3 reads TGTGCCAGCAGCTTCCCCCCAGGGACCCAGTACTTC. It encodes CASSFPPGTQYF.

The chain has TRBV24-1 and TRBJ1-4; weak D call: TRBD1 (5 bases). Trimming pared 3 bases from V and 1 base from J, leaving 8 bases between. This CDR3 contains 15 residues. CDR1 and CDR2 (germline): KGHDR, SFDVKD. The DNA of the CDR3 is TGTGCCACCAGTGATACAGGAGAAACTAATGAAAAACTGTTTTTT. Its translation: CATSDTGETNEKLFF.

V usage is TRBV27 and J usage is TRBJ2-1, with 9 nucleotides matching TRBD2. V lost 2 bases, J lost 4 bases, and 6 bases stayed unmatched. This CDR3 is 16 amino acids long. The V gene's germline CDR1 is MNHEY and CDR2 SMNVEV (reference sequence). CDR3 amino acids: CASSLTGTSRYNEQFF. Here the CDR3 DNA reads TGTGCCAGCAGTTTAACGGGGACTAGCAGGTACAATGAGCAGTTCTTC.

This clone was observed a few times. The chain carries TRBV30 and TRBJ1-6; D remains unclear. Trimming took 4 bases from V and 0 from J, leaving 13 bases between them. This CDR3 has 16 amino acids. Germline V gives CDR1 GTSNPN, CDR2 SVGIG (reference sequence). The CDR3 DNA is TGTGCCTGGAACACGCAGTTTGGCTCCTATAATTCACCCCTCCACTTT. Amino acids: CAWNTQFGSYNSPLHF.

The chain couples TRBV25-1 to TRBJ2-2; D is perhaps TRBD2 (6 bases). The germline gives CDR1 MGHDK, CDR2 SYGVNS. The CDR3 covers 16 residues. Trimming removed 1 base from V and 3 bases from J, with 12 bases in between. The CDR3 is CASSEWASVDTGELFF. CDR3 nucleotide sequence: TGTGCCAGCAGTGAATGGGCTAGCGTTGACACCGGGGAGCTGTTTTTT.

J is TRBJ2-5 and V is TRBV4-1, with 13 bases fitting TRBD2. CDR3 length equals 17 residues. V was pared by 1 base and J by 5 bases, with 7 bases of the junction left unmatched. Germline assignment: CDR1 MGHRA and CDR2 YSYEKL. The DNA of the CDR3 is TGCGCCAGCAGCCAAGGGACTAGCGGGAGCTCGAGGGAGACCCAGTACTTC. Protein product: CASSQGTSGSSRETQYF.